Given below is one TCR beta chain in context. This CDR3 has 13 residues. V shed 5 bases and J shed 4 bases, with 9 bases lying between them. In germline, CDR1 is MNHEY, CDR2 SVGAGI. This sample was taken from a study of shared clonotypes between healthy human individuals. Repertoires were generated with immunoSEQ multiplex PCR, while TCRdb's copy carries only in-frame clones and drops some. This table has 470,000 or so clones, around 80% appearing once. The source is a woman aged 40 to 50 in good health. Some clones in this sample may be carry-over from other donors' samples. Sequenced input: PBMCs. The chain couples TRBV6-5 to TRBJ1-5, with D perhaps TRBD1 (5 bases). CDR3 in DNA: TGTGCCAGCAGTACCCCAGGGAATCAGCCCCAGCATTTT. Protein product: CASSTPGNQPQHF.